These T cell receptor beta chains were read from a single sample in a study of T cells after posttransplantation cyclophosphamide. Assay used: immunoSEQ multiplex PCR; TCRdb lists only in-frame clones, some missing. The repertoire shows around 35,000 clones, none seen only once; the top ten take 6.5% to 7%. Material for sequencing was PBMCs. Every receptor here comes from a woman between 50 and 59 years old in good health and a related stem cell transplant donor. The CDR3 runs from the conserved cysteine through the conserved F or W. D genes are given only for firm matches. A row's size may be missing; if present it is once, few, many or a size class.

14 | many | TRBJ1-1 | TRBD1 | TRBV6-6 | CASSLTGVGTEAFF | TGTGCCAGCAGCCTAACAGGGGTTGGGACTGAAGCTTTCTTT
16 | many | TRBJ2-1 | TRBD2 | TRBV7-6 | CASSSQGTSGSDEQFF | TGTGCCAGCAGCTCCCAAGGGACTAGCGGGAGCGATGAGCAGTTCTTC
12 | many | TRBJ2-7 | - | TRBV7-9 | CASSLGRDEQYF | TGTGCCAGCAGCTTGGGCCGAGACGAGCAGTACTTC
16 | few | TRBJ2-5 | TRBD2 | TRBV9 | CASSSRLAGGKETQYF | TGTGCCAGCAGCTCGCGACTAGCGGGAGGTAAAGAGACCCAGTACTTC
15 | many | TRBJ1-2 | - | TRBV19 | CASRPDRVRTYGYTF | TGTGCCAGTCGGCCCGACAGAGTCCGCACCTATGGCTACACCTTC
16 | many | TRBJ1-1 | - | TRBV5-5 | CASRLERGGRKTEAFF | TGTGCCAGCAGGTTGGAGCGGGGTGGAAGGAAAACTGAAGCTTTCTTT
15 | few | TRBJ1-2 | TRBD1 | TRBV2 | CASRPDRGNNYGYTF | TGTGCCAGCAGACCGGACAGGGGTAATAACTATGGCTACACCTTC
15 | many | TRBJ2-7 | TRBD1 | TRBV5-5 | CASSSRTGGLYEQYF | TGTGCCAGCAGCTCCAGGACAGGGGGCTTGTACGAGCAGTACTTC
15 | many | TRBJ2-7 | - | TRBV7-8 | CASTIGLGQGYEQYF | TGTGCCAGTACCATAGGACTCGGTCAGGGGTACGAGCAGTACTTC
13 | many | TRBJ2-5 | TRBD2 | TRBV10-3 | CATGTSGRETQYF | TGTGCCACAGGGACTAGCGGCAGAGAGACCCAGTACTTC
13 | many | TRBJ2-7 | - | TRBV19 | CASSMRQAYEQYF | TGTGCCAGTAGTATGAGGCAGGCCTACGAGCAGTACTTC
14 | many | TRBJ2-3 | - | TRBV6-5 | CASSYTTSTDTQYF | TGTGCCAGCAGTTACACCACAAGCACAGATACGCAGTATTTT
15 | - | TRBJ2-5 | - | TRBV24-1 | CATSDSGSGAETQYF | TGTGCCACCAGTGATTCGGGTAGCGGTGCGGAGACCCAGTACTTC
12 | many | TRBJ2-1 | - | TRBV6-5 | CASSSTGNEQFF | TGTGCCAGCAGTTCTACCGGGAATGAGCAGTTCTTC
17 | many | TRBJ2-3 | TRBD1 | TRBV10-3 | CAISITTGGQSTDTQYF | TGTGCCATCAGCATCACGACAGGGGGACAAAGCACAGATACGCAGTATTTT
13 | many | TRBJ1-2 | - | TRBV18 | CASSDGGNYGYTF | TGTGCCAGCTCGGATGGGGGGAACTATGGCTACACCTTC
14 | - | TRBJ2-2 | TRBD1 | TRBV6-5 | CASSDDRATGELFF | TGTGCCAGCAGTGATGACAGGGCCACCGGGGAGCTGTTTTTT
16 | many | TRBJ2-5 | TRBD1 | TRBV4-3 | CASSQETGQVEETQYF | TGCGCCAGCAGCCAAGAAACGGGACAGGTAGAAGAGACCCAGTACTTC
16 | few | TRBJ2-2 | TRBD2 | TRBV9 | CASSVGTSGNTGELFF | TGTGCCAGCAGCGTAGGGACTAGCGGGAACACCGGGGAGCTGTTTTTT
13 | many | TRBJ2-7 | TRBD1 | TRBV6-2/TRBV6-3 | CASSPTGEYEQYF | TGTGCCAGCAGCCCGACAGGGGAATACGAGCAGTACTTC
15 | many | TRBJ1-2 | TRBD1 | TRBV12-5 | CASGPSGQGGYGYTF | TGTGCTAGTGGTCCTTCTGGACAGGGAGGCTATGGCTACACCTTC
13 | many | TRBJ1-1 | - | TRBV7-3 | CASSPPGDTEAFF | TGTGCCAGCAGCCCCCCAGGGGACACTGAAGCTTTCTTT
13 | many | TRBJ1-1 | TRBD1 | TRBV11-3 | CASSAGQDPEAFF | TGTGCCAGCAGCGCGGGACAGGACCCTGAAGCTTTCTTT
13 | many | TRBJ2-3 | - | TRBV7-3 | CASSFLLRDTQYF | TGTGCCAGCAGCTTCCTACTTAGAGATACGCAGTATTTT
17 | many | TRBJ2-7 | - | TRBV18 | CASSPPNPVQASYEQYF | TGTGCCAGCTCACCACCGAATCCGGTACAGGCCTCCTACGAGCAGTACTTC
19 | many | TRBJ2-3 | TRBD2 | TRBV5-1 | CASSLVPSGRVGAADTQYF | TGCGCCAGCAGCTTGGTGCCTAGCGGGAGGGTCGGGGCCGCAGATACGCAGTATTTT
16 | many | TRBJ1-3 | - | TRBV5-1 | CASSPNGGDSGNTIYF | TGCGCCAGCAGCCCTAACGGGGGGGACTCTGGAAACACCATATATTTT
12 | few | TRBJ2-7 | TRBD1 | TRBV29-1 | CSFGQGNYEQYF | TGCAGCTTTGGACAGGGTAATTACGAGCAGTACTTC
17 | few | TRBJ1-2 | - | TRBV18 | CASSPPKLAGRAYGYTF | TGTGCCAGCTCACCACCGAAATTGGCAGGAAGAGCCTATGGCTACACCTTC
15 | many | TRBJ1-1 | - | TRBV6-2/TRBV6-3 | CASRRGARGNTEAFF | TGTGCCAGCAGGCGGGGGGCCCGGGGGAACACTGAAGCTTTCTTT
11 | many | TRBJ2-1 | TRBD1 | TRBV29-1 | CSVIRDRVQFF | TGCAGCGTAATCCGGGACAGGGTCCAGTTCTTC
17 | - | TRBJ2-7 | TRBD1 | TRBV7-8 | CASSFGPGTGSSYEQYF | TGTGCCAGCAGCTTTGGTCCCGGGACAGGAAGCTCCTACGAGCAGTACTTC
14 | few | TRBJ2-3 | - | TRBV7-3 | CASSLTGTEDTQYF | TGTGCCAGCAGCTTAACAGGGACTGAAGATACGCAGTATTTT
15 | many | TRBJ1-2 | TRBD1 | TRBV19 | CASSIQQGPDYGYTF | TGTGCCAGTAGTATCCAACAGGGGCCGGACTATGGCTACACCTTC
13 | many | TRBJ2-7 | TRBD1 | TRBV2 | CASIWTGRYEQYF | TGTGCCAGCATTTGGACAGGGAGATACGAGCAGTACTTC
17 | - | TRBJ2-7 | TRBD1 | TRBV9 | CASSVDRTGGVRGEQYF | TGTGCCAGCAGCGTAGACCGGACAGGGGGCGTCCGGGGGGAGCAGTACTTC
14 | many | TRBJ1-1 | - | TRBV19 | CASRGLGRDTEAFF | TGTGCCAGTCGCGGACTCGGGCGGGACACTGAAGCTTTCTTT
18 | many | TRBJ2-1 | - | TRBV27 | CASSDPGLYGLPFNEQFF | TGTGCCAGCAGTGATCCGGGACTGTACGGACTACCGTTTAATGAGCAGTTCTTC
16 | many | TRBJ2-7 | TRBD1 | TRBV4-3 | CASSQGSLDRGGEQYF | TGCGCCAGCAGCCAAGGTAGCCTCGACAGGGGAGGCGAGCAGTACTTC
17 | many | TRBJ1-1 | - | TRBV12-3/TRBV12-4 | CASRPEWDTVPNTEAFF | TGTGCCAGCAGACCGGAGTGGGACACCGTCCCCAACACTGAAGCTTTCTTT
17 | - | TRBJ2-1 | TRBD2 | TRBV30 | CAWSALAGRGSYNEQFF | TGTGCCTGGAGCGCTCTAGCGGGAAGGGGGTCCTACAATGAGCAGTTCTTC
13 | many | TRBJ1-4 | - | TRBV2 | CASFWGINEKLFF | TGTGCCAGCTTTTGGGGCATTAATGAAAAACTGTTTTTT
16 | many | TRBJ1-3 | TRBD1 | TRBV12-3/TRBV12-4 | CASSKTGGASGNTIYF | TGTGCCAGCAGTAAGACAGGGGGAGCCTCTGGAAACACCATATATTTT
14 | few | TRBJ2-3 | - | TRBV5-1 | CASSLDRRTDTQYF | TGCGCCAGCAGCTTGGATCGGCGGACAGATACGCAGTATTTT
13 | many | TRBJ2-1 | - | TRBV4-1 | CASSLSEYNEQFF | TGCGCCAGCAGCCTTAGCGAGTACAATGAGCAGTTCTTC
14 | many | TRBJ2-1 | TRBD2 | TRBV6-4 | CASRVLAGSNEQFF | TGTGCCAGCAGGGTACTAGCGGGAAGCAATGAGCAGTTCTTC
16 | many | TRBJ1-3 | - | TRBV15 | CATSRGQDHSGNTIYF | TGTGCCACCAGCAGAGGACAGGACCACTCTGGAAACACCATATATTTT
15 | many | TRBJ1-2 | TRBD1 | TRBV5-1 | CASSNLQGAVYGYTF | TGCGCCAGCAGCAATTTACAGGGGGCTGTCTATGGCTACACCTTC
11 | many | TRBJ2-7 | - | TRBV20-1 | CSAGQFYEQYF | TGCAGTGCCGGACAGTTCTACGAGCAGTACTTC
15 | many | TRBJ1-4 | - | TRBV4-1 | CASRYTGTTNEKLFF | TGCGCCAGCAGGTACACAGGGACAACTAATGAAAAACTGTTTTTT
17 | many | TRBJ2-2 | TRBD2 | TRBV5-6 | CASSLTSDDLNTGELFF | TGTGCCAGCAGCTTGACTAGCGACGATTTGAACACCGGGGAGCTGTTTTTT
17 | many | TRBJ2-5 | TRBD1 | TRBV9 | CASSVAGNRGKGETQYF | TGTGCCAGCAGCGTAGCTGGTAACAGGGGAAAAGGGGAGACCCAGTACTTC
15 | many | TRBJ1-3 | TRBD1 | TRBV19 | CASSMGQQPGNTIYF | TGTGCCAGTAGTATGGGACAGCAGCCTGGAAACACCATATATTTT
15 | - | TRBJ2-3 | - | TRBV29-1 | CSVLPWRASTDTQYF | TGCAGCGTCCTTCCTTGGCGGGCGAGCACAGATACGCAGTATTTT
14 | - | TRBJ2-5 | - | TRBV5-1 | CASRLAGREETQYF | TGCGCCAGCCGCCTCGCGGGGCGGGAAGAGACCCAGTACTTC
13 | many | TRBJ1-5 | - | TRBV7-9 | CASSLDAFQPQHF | TGTGCCAGCAGCTTAGATGCGTTTCAGCCCCAGCATTTT
15 | many | TRBJ1-2 | - | TRBV6-5 | CASSYWAGETYGYTF | TGTGCCAGCAGTTACTGGGCAGGGGAAACCTATGGCTACACCTTC